A single count supports the clone carrying this TCR beta chain. Its specificity is not known. Sequencing relied on a cDNA template that was reverse transcribed from extracted RNA. TCRdb's table, derived via immunoSEQ multiplex PCR, lists solely in-frame clones and lacks some. There are approximately 180,000 clones in the sample; over 50% occur only once, and about 15% lies in the top ten. This entry belongs to a study of CD8+ T cells in alopecia areata. Study-level information: Administration of oral tofacitinib to treated patients was at 5 to 10 mg twice daily.

From germline, CDR1 is SNHLY and CDR2 FYNNEI. The CDR3 consists of 13 residues. Trimming took 5 bases from V and 1 from J, leaving 8 bases between them. Overall study findings and caveats: Sequenced scalp T cells also include alphabeta T cells resident in normal skin.

The chain is built from TRBV2 and TRBJ2-5; weak D call: TRBD2 (6 bases). Here the sequenced sample was CD4+ T cells sorted from blood, taken at week 0. This TCR was recovered from a human donor with alopecia areata. The CDR3 here is CASSRDFQETQYF. The CDR3 nucleotides read TGTGCCAGCAGTCGGGACTTCCAAGAGACCCAGTACTTC.